This TCR beta chain was captured in a study of T-cell reconstitution after alpha-beta-depleted transplantation in children. Per germline, CDR1 SGHRS and CDR2 YFSETQ. This CDR3 is 15 amino acids long. Trimming shortened V by 7 bases and J by 1 base, and 14 bases separated the two germline ends. Unique molecular identifiers were incorporated when the TCRbeta library was constructed. Via MiXCR, TCRdb re-called the PCR reads, giving one row per CDR3 protein. The table shows a few hundred thousand distinct CDR3 sequences, with 25% to 30% occurring only once. A note on this clonotype: Its specificity is unknown.

Study-wide results and limits: There were reportedly several hundred expanded graft clones from which alpha-beta T cells came about two months after transplant.

The sequence was obtained from a boy younger than two with Wiskott-Aldrich syndrome, due to receive a stem cell transplant. The chain links TRBV5-1 to TRBJ2-2, with TRBD1 as a possible D gene (6 bases). The sequencing used PBMCs, collected before TCRalphabeta/CD19-depleted stem cell transplant. As DNA, the CDR3 is TGCGCCAGCGGATCGGGACATATGAACACCGGGGAGCTGTTTTTT. This sequence encodes CASGSGHMNTGELFF.